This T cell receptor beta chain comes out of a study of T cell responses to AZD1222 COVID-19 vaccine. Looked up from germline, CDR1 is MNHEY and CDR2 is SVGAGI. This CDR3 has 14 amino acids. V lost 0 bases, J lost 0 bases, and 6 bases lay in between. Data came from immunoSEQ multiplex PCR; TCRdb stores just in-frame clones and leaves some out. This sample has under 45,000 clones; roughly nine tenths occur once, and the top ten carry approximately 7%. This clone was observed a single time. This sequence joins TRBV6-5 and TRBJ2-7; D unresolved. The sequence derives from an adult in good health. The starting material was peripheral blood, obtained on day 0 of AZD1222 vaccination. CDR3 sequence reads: CASSYSPSSYEQYF. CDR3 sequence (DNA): TGTGCCAGCAGTTACTCCCCGTCCTCCTACGAGCAGTACTTC.